These 8 T cell receptor beta chains originate from one sample sequenced in a study of T cells after posttransplantation cyclophosphamide. The data were produced by immunoSEQ multiplex PCR, yet TCRdb's version contains in-frame clones alone and is incomplete. The sample records about 52,000 clones, around 94% being singletons. Sequencing used PBMCs. Receptor source: a woman in her 30s in good health and a related stem cell transplant donor.

The chain has TRBV19 and TRBJ1-1, with 8 bases aligning to TRBD1. CDR1 is LNHDA and CDR2 is SQIVND in the germline V gene (reference sequence). This CDR3 region has 13 residues. V was clipped by 3 bases and J by 6 bases; unmatched bases: 3. CDR3 region: CASSIPGGSEAFF. CDR3 coding DNA: TGTGCCAGTAGTATTCCAGGGGGCTCTGAAGCTTTCTTT.

J is TRBJ2-7 and V is TRBV6-6; 10 bases are a match to TRBD1. CDR3 size: 15 residues. Germline V gene sequence: CDR1 MNHNY, CDR2 SVGAGI (reference sequence). Trimming at V came to 6 bases and at J to 2 bases, leaving 7 bases not matched to a gene. For the CDR3, the DNA is TGTGCCAGCAGCCGCGGACAGGGGGACCCCTACGAGCAGTACTTC. Amino acids: CASSRGQGDPYEQYF.

The chain uses TRBV11-2 and TRBJ2-7; the D gene is possibly TRBD1 (5 bases). CDR1 and CDR2 (germline): SGHAT, FQNNGV. The germline V and J ends were trimmed by 1 base and 0 bases, with 10 bases remaining between them. The length of the CDR3 is 15 residues. Written as DNA, the CDR3 is TGTGCCAGCAGCTTAGCCGGCAGGGCCTCCTACGAGCAGTACTTC. Translating it yields CASSLAGRASYEQYF.

The rearrangement joins TRBV19 to TRBJ1-1, with D perhaps TRBD1 (6 bases). Germline CDR1 and CDR2: LNHDA and SQIVND (reference sequence). The V end was cut by 3 bases, the J end by 4 bases, with 12 bases between. The length of the CDR3 is 14 residues. Here the CDR3 reads CASSIYREGTEAFF. The CDR3 nucleotides read TGTGCCAGTAGTATCTACAGGGAGGGCACTGAAGCTTTCTTT.

J is TRBJ2-1 and V is TRBV18; 7 nucleotides line up with TRBD2. The CDR3 consists of 16 residues. Germline-derived CDR1 and CDR2 are KGHSH and LQKENI. V lost 0 bases and J lost 4; bases outside the gene matches: 6. This CDR3 reads CASSPPAGENYNEQFF. The CDR3 coding sequence is TGTGCCAGCTCACCACCGGCGGGGGAAAATTACAATGAGCAGTTCTTC.

This clone was seen only a few times. This chain links TRBV5-1 with TRBJ1-6, with TRBD1 as a possible D gene (5 bases). The V gene's germline CDR1 is SGHRS and CDR2 YFSETQ. The CDR3 sequence is 14 residues long. With 0 bases removed from V and 14 bases from J, the gap between germline ends came to 15 bases. CDR3: CASSLEGTGGSLHF. CDR3 DNA: TGCGCCAGCAGCTTGGAGGGAACCGGGGGTTCCCTCCACTTT.

The rearrangement joins TRBV18 to TRBJ1-5; 7 bases align to TRBD1. CDR1 and CDR2 from the germline V gene are KGHSH and LQKENI. This CDR3 spans 16 amino acids. J was trimmed by 0 bases and V by 6 bases; bases with no gene match: 8. DNA of the CDR3: TGTGCCAGCTCCCCCCGGGACAGATATAGCAATCAGCCCCAGCATTTT. Translated: CASSPRDRYSNQPQHF.

The rearrangement joins TRBV5-1 to TRBJ2-7; 8 bases line up with TRBD1. CDR1 and CDR2 from the germline V gene are SGHRS and YFSETQ. CDR3 length: 15 amino acids. V lost 4 bases, J lost 1 base, and 7 bases stayed unmatched. In DNA form, the CDR3 reads TGCGCCAGCAGCGACAGGGGCGCAGGGTCCTACGAGCAGTACTTC. It translates to CASSDRGAGSYEQYF.